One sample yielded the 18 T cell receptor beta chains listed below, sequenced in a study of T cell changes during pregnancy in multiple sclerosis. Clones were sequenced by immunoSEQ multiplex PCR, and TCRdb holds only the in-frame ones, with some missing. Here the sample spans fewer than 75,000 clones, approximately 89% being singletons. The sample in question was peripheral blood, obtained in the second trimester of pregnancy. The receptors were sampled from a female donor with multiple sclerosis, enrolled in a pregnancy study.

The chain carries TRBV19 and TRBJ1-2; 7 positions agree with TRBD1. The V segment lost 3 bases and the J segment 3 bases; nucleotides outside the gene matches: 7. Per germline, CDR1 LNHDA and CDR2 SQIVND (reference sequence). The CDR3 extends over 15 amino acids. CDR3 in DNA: TGTGCCAGTAGTATTTGGACAGGCGAGGACTATGGCTACACCTTC. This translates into CASSIWTGEDYGYTF.

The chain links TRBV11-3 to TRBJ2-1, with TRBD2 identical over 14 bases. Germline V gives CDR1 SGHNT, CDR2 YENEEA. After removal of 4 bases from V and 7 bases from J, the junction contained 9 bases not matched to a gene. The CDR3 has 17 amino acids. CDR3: CASSSGLAGGGGNEQFF. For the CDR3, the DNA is TGTGCCAGCAGCTCCGGACTAGCGGGAGGAGGGGGGAATGAGCAGTTCTTC.

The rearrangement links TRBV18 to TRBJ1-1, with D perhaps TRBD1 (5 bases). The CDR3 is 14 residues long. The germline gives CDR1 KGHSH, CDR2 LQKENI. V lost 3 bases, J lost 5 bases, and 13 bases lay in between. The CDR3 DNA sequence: TGTGCCAGCTCACCCGGCCAGGGAGGAACTGAAGCTTTCTTT. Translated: CASSPGQGGTEAFF. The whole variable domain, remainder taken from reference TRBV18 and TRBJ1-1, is NAGVMQNPRHLVRRRGQEARLRCSPMKGHSHVYWYRQLPEEGLKFMVYLQKENIIDESGMPKERFSAEFPKEGPSILRIQQVVRGDSAAYFCASSPGQGGTEAFFGQGTRLTVV.

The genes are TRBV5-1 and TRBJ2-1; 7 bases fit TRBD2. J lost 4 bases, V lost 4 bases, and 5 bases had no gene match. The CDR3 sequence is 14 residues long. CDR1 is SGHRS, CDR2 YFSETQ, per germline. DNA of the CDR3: TGCGCCAGCAGCAGGAGCGGGGATTACAATGAGCAGTTCTTC. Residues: CASSRSGDYNEQFF.

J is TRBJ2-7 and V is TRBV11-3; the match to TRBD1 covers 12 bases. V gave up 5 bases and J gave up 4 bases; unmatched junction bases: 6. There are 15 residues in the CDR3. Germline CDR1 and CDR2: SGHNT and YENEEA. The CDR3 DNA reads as TGTGCCAGCAGCAAGGGACAGGGGGCGGGGTACGAGCAGTACTTC. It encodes CASSKGQGAGYEQYF.

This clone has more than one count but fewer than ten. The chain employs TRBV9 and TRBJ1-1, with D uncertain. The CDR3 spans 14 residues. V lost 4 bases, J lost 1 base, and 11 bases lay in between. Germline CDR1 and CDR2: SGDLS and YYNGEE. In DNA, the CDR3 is TGTGCCAGCAGCTTCCAATCAGGGAACACTGAAGCTTTCTTT. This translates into CASSFQSGNTEAFF.

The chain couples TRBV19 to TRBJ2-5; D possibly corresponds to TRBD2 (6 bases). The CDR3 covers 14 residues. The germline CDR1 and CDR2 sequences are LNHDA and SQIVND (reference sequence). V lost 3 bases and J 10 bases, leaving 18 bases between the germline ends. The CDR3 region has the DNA TGTGCCAGTAGTATTGGAGGGGCCGAAGTGGACCAGTACTTC. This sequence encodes CASSIGGAEVDQYF.

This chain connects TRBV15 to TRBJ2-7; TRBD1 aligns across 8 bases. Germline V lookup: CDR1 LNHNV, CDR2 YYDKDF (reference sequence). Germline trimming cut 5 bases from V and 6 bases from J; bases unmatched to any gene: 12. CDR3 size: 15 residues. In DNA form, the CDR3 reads TGTGCCACCAGCGGCGGACAGGGCCCATTGAGCGAGCAGTACTTC. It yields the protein CATSGGQGPLSEQYF.

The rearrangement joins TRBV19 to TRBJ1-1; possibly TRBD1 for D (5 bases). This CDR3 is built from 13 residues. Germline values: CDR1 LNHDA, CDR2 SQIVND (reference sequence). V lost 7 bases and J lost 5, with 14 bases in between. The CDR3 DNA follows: TGTGCCAGTAACGTGGGGCTGAGGACTGAAGCTTTCTTT. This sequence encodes CASNVGLRTEAFF.

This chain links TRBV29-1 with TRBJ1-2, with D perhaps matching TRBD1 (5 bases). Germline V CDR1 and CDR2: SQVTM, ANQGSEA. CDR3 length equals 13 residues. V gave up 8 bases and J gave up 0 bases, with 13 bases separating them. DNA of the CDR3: TGCAGCTTTGGCGGGACGTCTAACTATGGCTACACCTTC. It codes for CSFGGTSNYGYTF.

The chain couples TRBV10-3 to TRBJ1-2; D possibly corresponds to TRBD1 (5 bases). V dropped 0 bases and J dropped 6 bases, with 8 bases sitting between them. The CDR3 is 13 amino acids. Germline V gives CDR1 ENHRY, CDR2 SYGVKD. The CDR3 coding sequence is TGTGCCATCAGTGAGTCGCGGGGGAATGGCTACACCTTC. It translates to CAISESRGNGYTF.

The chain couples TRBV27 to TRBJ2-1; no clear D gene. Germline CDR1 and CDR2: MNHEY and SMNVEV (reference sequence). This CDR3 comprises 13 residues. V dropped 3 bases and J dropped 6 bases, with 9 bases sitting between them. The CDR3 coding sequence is TGTGCCAGCAGTTTTAACCAGGCCAATGAGCAGTTCTTC. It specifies CASSFNQANEQFF.

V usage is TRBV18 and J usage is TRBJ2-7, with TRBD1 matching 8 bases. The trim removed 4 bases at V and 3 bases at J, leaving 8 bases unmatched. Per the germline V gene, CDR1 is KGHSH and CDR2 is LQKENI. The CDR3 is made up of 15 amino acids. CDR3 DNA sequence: TGTGCCAGCTCACTTGCGGGACAGGAGTTCTACGAGCAGTACTTC. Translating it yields CASSLAGQEFYEQYF.

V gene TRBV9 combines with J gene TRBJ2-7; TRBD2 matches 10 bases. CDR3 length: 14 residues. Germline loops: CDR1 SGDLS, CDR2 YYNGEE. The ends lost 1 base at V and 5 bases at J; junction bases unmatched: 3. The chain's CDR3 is CASSVPSGSNEQYF. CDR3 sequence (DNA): TGTGCCAGCAGCGTACCTAGCGGGAGCAACGAGCAGTACTTC.

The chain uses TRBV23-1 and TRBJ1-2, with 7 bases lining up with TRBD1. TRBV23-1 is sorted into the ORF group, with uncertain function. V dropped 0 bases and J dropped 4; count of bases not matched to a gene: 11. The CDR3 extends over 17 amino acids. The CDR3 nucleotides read TGCGCCAGCAGTCAATCTGAAGACAGGGCTATACCCTATGGCTACACCTTC. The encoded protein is CASSQSEDRAIPYGYTF.

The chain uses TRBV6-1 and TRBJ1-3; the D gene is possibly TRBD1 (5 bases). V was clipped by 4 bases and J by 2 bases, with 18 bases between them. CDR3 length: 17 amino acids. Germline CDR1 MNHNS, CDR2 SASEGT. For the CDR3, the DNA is TGTGCCAGCAGTGGGGCCATCGTTGGAGGGGCTGGAAACACCATATATTTT. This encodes CASSGAIVGGAGNTIYF.

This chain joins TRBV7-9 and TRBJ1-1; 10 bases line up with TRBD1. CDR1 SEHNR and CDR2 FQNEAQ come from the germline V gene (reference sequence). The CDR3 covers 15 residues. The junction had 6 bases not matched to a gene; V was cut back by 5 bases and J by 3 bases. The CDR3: CASSLPGQGHTEAFF. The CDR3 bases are TGTGCCAGCAGCCTCCCGGGACAGGGGCACACTGAAGCTTTCTTT.

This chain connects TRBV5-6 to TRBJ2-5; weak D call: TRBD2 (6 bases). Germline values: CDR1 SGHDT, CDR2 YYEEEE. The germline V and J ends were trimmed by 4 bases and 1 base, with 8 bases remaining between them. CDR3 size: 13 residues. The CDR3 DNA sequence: TGTGCCAGCAGCCGGACTACCCAAGAGACCCAGTACTTC. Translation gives CASSRTTQETQYF. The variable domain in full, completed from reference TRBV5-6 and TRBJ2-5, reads DAGVTQSPTHLIKTRGQQVTLRCSPKSGHDTVSWYQQALGQGPQFIFQYYEEEERQRGNFPDRFSGHQFPNYSSELNVNALLLGDSALYLCASSRTTQETQYFGPGTRLLVL.